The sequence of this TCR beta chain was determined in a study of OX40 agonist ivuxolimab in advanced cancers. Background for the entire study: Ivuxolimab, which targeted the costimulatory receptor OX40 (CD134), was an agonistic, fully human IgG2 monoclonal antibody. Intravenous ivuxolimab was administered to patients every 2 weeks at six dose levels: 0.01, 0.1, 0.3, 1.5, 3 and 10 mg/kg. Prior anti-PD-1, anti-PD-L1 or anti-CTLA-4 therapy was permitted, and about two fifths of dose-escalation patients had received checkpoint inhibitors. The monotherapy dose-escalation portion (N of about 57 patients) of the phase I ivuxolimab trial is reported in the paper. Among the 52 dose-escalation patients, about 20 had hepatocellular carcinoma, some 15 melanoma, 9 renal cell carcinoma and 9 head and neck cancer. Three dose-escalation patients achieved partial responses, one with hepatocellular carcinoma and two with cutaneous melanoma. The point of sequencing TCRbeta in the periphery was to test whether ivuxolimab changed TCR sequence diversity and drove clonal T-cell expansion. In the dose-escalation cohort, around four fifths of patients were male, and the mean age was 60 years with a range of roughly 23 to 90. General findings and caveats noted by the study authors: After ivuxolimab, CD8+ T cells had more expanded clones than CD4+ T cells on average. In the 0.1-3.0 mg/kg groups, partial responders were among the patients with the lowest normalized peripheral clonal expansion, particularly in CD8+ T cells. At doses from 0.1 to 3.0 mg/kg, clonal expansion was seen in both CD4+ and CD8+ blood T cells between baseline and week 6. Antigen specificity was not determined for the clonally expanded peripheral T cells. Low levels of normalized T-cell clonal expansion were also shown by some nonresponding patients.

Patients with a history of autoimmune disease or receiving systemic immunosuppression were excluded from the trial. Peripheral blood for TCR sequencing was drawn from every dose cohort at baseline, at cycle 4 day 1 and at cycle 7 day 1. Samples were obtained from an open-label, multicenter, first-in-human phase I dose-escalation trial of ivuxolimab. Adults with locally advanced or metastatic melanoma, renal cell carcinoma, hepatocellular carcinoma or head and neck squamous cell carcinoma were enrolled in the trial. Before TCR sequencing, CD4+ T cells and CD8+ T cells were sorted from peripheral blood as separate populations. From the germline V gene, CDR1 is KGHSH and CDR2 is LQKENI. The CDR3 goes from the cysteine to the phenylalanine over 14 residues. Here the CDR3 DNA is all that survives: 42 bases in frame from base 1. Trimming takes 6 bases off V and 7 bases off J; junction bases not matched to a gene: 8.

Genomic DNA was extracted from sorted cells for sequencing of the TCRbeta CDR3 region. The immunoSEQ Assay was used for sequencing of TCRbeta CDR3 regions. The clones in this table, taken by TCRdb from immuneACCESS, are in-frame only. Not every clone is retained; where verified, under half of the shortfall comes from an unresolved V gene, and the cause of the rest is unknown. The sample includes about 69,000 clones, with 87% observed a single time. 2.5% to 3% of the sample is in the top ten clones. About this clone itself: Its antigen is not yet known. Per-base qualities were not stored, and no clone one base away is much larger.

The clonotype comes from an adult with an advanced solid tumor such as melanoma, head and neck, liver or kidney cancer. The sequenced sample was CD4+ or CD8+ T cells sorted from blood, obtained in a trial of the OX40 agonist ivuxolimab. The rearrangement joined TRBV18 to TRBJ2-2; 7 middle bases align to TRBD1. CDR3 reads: CASSRQGFDGELFF. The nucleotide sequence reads TGTGCCAGCTCCCGACAGGGTTTCGACGGGGAGCTGTTTTTT.